This is a list of T cell receptor beta chains from one sample in a study of blood T cell repertoires in COVID-19. The protocol was immunoSEQ multiplex PCR, while the TCRdb copy is restricted to in-frame clones and leaves out a portion. Here the sample spans 150,000 to 200,000 clones, 85% to 95% being singletons. The sample comprised peripheral blood. Source of these receptors: an older woman with COVID-19, enrolled during active disease. The CDR3 runs from the conserved cysteine through the conserved F or W. D genes are given only for firm matches. The size entry is marked missing in some rows and otherwise reads once, few, many or a size class.

v_call: TRBV5-6
d_call: TRBD1
j_call: TRBJ2-7
clone_size: NA
cdr3_aa: CASSNQGATYEQYF
cdr3_nt: TGTGCCAGCAGCAACCAGGGGGCTACCTACGAGCAGTACTTC

v_call: TRBV18
d_call: NA
j_call: TRBJ2-7
clone_size: NA
cdr3_aa: CASSPEGSSYEQYF
cdr3_nt: TGTGCCAGCTCACCCGAGGGAAGCTCTTACGAGCAGTACTTC

v_call: TRBV18
d_call: TRBD1
j_call: TRBJ2-5
clone_size: NA
cdr3_aa: CASSPDLSTGFAPIGNLMVETQYF
cdr3_nt: TGTGCCAGCTCACCAGACTTATCGACAGGGTTTGCTCCCATCGGGAATCTTATGGTAGAGACCCAGTACTTC

v_call: TRBV30
d_call: NA
j_call: TRBJ1-6
clone_size: NA
cdr3_aa: CAWSGQAGPNSPLHF
cdr3_nt: TGTGCCTGGAGCGGACAAGCGGGTCCTAATTCACCCCTCCACTTT

v_call: TRBV6-5
d_call: NA
j_call: TRBJ1-3
clone_size: NA
cdr3_aa: CASSYTGPGNTIYF
cdr3_nt: TGTGCCAGCAGTTACACAGGGCCAGGAAACACCATATATTTT

v_call: TRBV11-3
d_call: TRBD1
j_call: TRBJ1-3
clone_size: NA
cdr3_aa: CASSLDIQGAFGNTIYF
cdr3_nt: TGTGCCAGCAGCTTAGACATCCAGGGGGCGTTTGGAAACACCATATATTTT

v_call: TRBV10-3
d_call: TRBD1
j_call: TRBJ2-1
clone_size: NA
cdr3_aa: CAISESGGTVEQFF
cdr3_nt: TGTGCCATCAGTGAGTCAGGTGGGACAGTTGAGCAGTTCTTC

v_call: TRBV11-3
d_call: NA
j_call: TRBJ2-7
clone_size: once
cdr3_aa: CASSGGQGYEQYF
cdr3_nt: TGTGCCAGCAGCGGGGGCCAGGGCTACGAGCAGTACTTC

v_call: TRBV7-3
d_call: NA
j_call: TRBJ2-3
clone_size: NA
cdr3_aa: CASSFGGRTDTQYF
cdr3_nt: TGTGCCAGCAGCTTCGGGGGGCGCACAGATACGCAGTATTTT

v_call: TRBV5-1
d_call: NA
j_call: TRBJ1-1
clone_size: NA
cdr3_aa: CASKDGGQAGWGNTEAFF
cdr3_nt: TGCGCCAGCAAGGACGGGGGCCAAGCGGGATGGGGGAACACTGAAGCTTTCTTT

v_call: TRBV3-1/TRBV3-2
d_call: NA
j_call: TRBJ2-3
clone_size: NA
cdr3_aa: CASTPSGQRSDTQYF
cdr3_nt: TGTGCCAGCACCCCCTCGGGACAAAGATCTGATACGCAGTATTTT

v_call: TRBV11-2
d_call: NA
j_call: TRBJ2-5
clone_size: NA
cdr3_aa: CASSLSIRGTQYF
cdr3_nt: TGTGCCAGCAGCCTATCAATCCGAGGGACCCAGTACTTC

v_call: TRBV11-2
d_call: NA
j_call: TRBJ2-7
clone_size: few
cdr3_aa: CASSLDVLSEQYF
cdr3_nt: TGTGCCAGCAGCTTAGATGTGCTATCCGAGCAGTACTTC

v_call: TRBV18
d_call: NA
j_call: TRBJ2-7
clone_size: NA
cdr3_aa: CASSPRGVLDEQYF
cdr3_nt: TGTGCCAGCTCACCCCGGGGAGTTCTGGACGAGCAGTACTTC

v_call: TRBV12-2
d_call: NA
j_call: TRBJ1-2
clone_size: once
cdr3_aa: CASRSGQTVANYGYTF
cdr3_nt: TGTGCAAGTCGCTCTGGGCAGACAGTAGCTAACTATGGCTACACCTTC

v_call: TRBV7-9
d_call: TRBD2
j_call: TRBJ2-1
clone_size: NA
cdr3_aa: CASKVSGGSYNEQFF
cdr3_nt: TGTGCCAGCAAAGTTAGCGGGGGGAGCTACAATGAGCAGTTCTTC

v_call: TRBV7-3
d_call: TRBD1
j_call: TRBJ2-2
clone_size: NA
cdr3_aa: CASSLGSTGVDTGELFF
cdr3_nt: TGTGCCAGCAGCTTAGGGTCGACAGGGGTGGACACCGGGGAGCTGTTTTTT

v_call: TRBV6-6
d_call: TRBD1
j_call: TRBJ1-2
clone_size: few
cdr3_aa: CASSLDRDRVGYTF
cdr3_nt: TGTGCCAGCAGCCTTGACCGGGACAGGGTCGGCTACACCTTC

v_call: TRBV4-1
d_call: NA
j_call: TRBJ1-2
clone_size: once
cdr3_aa: CASSQPTALPLYGYTF
cdr3_nt: TGCGCCAGCAGCCAACCGACAGCGCTTCCCCTCTATGGCTACACCTTC

v_call: TRBV19
d_call: NA
j_call: TRBJ2-1
clone_size: NA
cdr3_aa: CAIEDSNNNEQFF
cdr3_nt: TGTGCCATTGAGGACAGTAACAACAATGAGCAGTTCTTC

v_call: TRBV9
d_call: TRBD1
j_call: TRBJ2-7
clone_size: few
cdr3_aa: CASSDGTGGSYEQYF
cdr3_nt: TGTGCCAGCAGCGACGGGACAGGGGGGTCCTACGAGCAGTACTTC

v_call: TRBV6-5
d_call: NA
j_call: TRBJ1-2
clone_size: NA
cdr3_aa: CASRGGTRSGYTF
cdr3_nt: TGTGCCAGCAGGGGGGGGACTCGGAGTGGCTACACCTTC

v_call: TRBV27
d_call: TRBD1
j_call: TRBJ1-5
clone_size: NA
cdr3_aa: CASTLTGGFNQPQHF
cdr3_nt: TGTGCCAGCACCTTAACAGGGGGCTTCAATCAGCCCCAGCATTTT

v_call: TRBV6-6
d_call: TRBD1
j_call: TRBJ2-5
clone_size: NA
cdr3_aa: CAIGTGWSETQYF
cdr3_nt: TGTGCCATAGGGACAGGTTGGAGTGAGACCCAGTACTTC

v_call: TRBV6-4
d_call: NA
j_call: TRBJ2-1
clone_size: NA
cdr3_aa: CASSDSAGFNEQFF
cdr3_nt: TGTGCCAGCAGTGACTCGGCAGGATTCAATGAGCAGTTCTTC

v_call: TRBV19
d_call: TRBD1
j_call: TRBJ1-2
clone_size: NA
cdr3_aa: CASSAGTVYGYTF
cdr3_nt: TGTGCCAGTAGTGCCGGGACAGTCTATGGCTACACCTTC

v_call: TRBV15
d_call: TRBD1
j_call: TRBJ1-5
clone_size: few
cdr3_aa: CATRGQGGNQPQHF
cdr3_nt: TGTGCCACCAGAGGACAGGGTGGGAATCAGCCCCAGCATTTT

v_call: TRBV5-1
d_call: NA
j_call: TRBJ2-2
clone_size: NA
cdr3_aa: CASSPIGVNTGELFF
cdr3_nt: TGCGCCAGCAGCCCGATCGGGGTAAACACCGGGGAGCTGTTTTTT

v_call: TRBV24-1
d_call: NA
j_call: TRBJ2-1
clone_size: NA
cdr3_aa: CATSVGGRLLDNEQFF
cdr3_nt: TGTGCCACCAGTGTTGGGGGCAGGTTGCTTGACAATGAGCAGTTCTTC